This TCR beta chain was profiled in a study of T cell repertoires in cytomegalovirus infection. Broader study findings: Dominating the ex vivo response were HLA-C-restricted CMV-specific TCR beta clonotypes.

This clonotype appeared a single time. Its antigen is as yet unknown. MiXCR was run by TCRdb on the reads, yielding one entry per CDR3 protein. Among 650,000 to 900,000 distinct CDR3 sequences, about 33% were seen once, and the ten largest hold over 10%. Trimming took off 6 bases at V and 1 base at J, with 12 bases between the two ends. This CDR3 is 14 amino acids long. The chain has TRBV12-3 or TRBV12-4 and TRBJ2-5, with D unresolved. The starting material was cultured CD8+ T cells from PBMCs, obtained from culture after CMV antigen stimulation. This clonotype originated in a human donor in good health (CMV status not recorded). Some clones in this sample may be carry-over from other donors' samples. CDR3 amino acids: CASSPLTAQETQYF. Here the CDR3 DNA reads TGTGCCAGCAGCCCCCTGACGGCCCAAGAGACCCAGTACTTC.